These T cell receptor beta chains were read from a single sample in a study of blood T cell repertoires in COVID-19. The table came from immunoSEQ multiplex PCR; TCRdb's copy has only in-frame clones and leaves some out. The table has almost 20,000 clones, just over 90% seen once. Input material: peripheral blood. The source is a woman in her forties or fifties with active COVID-19. The conserved cysteine and the conserved F or W are not part of the CDR3 here.

V | CDR3
TRBV5-6 | ASSFGYQETQY
TRBV5-8 | ASSLGRNTEAF
TRBV7-6 | ASSLVGQGNQPQH
TRBV12-3/TRBV12-4 | ASSRNSPYEQY
TRBV21-1 | ASSELTPRDNEQF
TRBV5-1 | ASSENGQGSQPQH
TRBV28 | ASSPPSRTYEQY
TRBV3-1/TRBV3-2 | ATGSQRGRMYNEQF
TRBV6-5 | ASKDRGYEQY
TRBV2 | ASSEVQGSGLNNQPQH
TRBV15 | ATSRGLTSPVSADTQY
TRBV7-8 | ASSWLRAGGQETQY
TRBV19 | ASSTTRGSYGYT